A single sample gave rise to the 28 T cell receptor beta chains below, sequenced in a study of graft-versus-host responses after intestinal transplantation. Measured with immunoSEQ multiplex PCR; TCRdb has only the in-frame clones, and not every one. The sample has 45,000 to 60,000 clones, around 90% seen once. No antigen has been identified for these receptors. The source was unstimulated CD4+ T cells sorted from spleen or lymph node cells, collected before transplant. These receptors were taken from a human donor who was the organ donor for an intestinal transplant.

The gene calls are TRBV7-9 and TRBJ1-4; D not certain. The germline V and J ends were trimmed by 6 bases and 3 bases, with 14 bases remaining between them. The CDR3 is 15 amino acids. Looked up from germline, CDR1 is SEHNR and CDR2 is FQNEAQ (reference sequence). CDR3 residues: CASRLDLAANEKLFF. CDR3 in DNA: TGTGCCAGCAGATTGGACCTTGCGGCTAATGAAAAACTGTTTTTT.

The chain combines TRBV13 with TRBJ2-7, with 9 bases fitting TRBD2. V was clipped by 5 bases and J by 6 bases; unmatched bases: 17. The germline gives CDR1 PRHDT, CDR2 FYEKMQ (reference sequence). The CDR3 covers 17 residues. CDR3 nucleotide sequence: TGTGCCAGCAGCGCCATCACGCCGAAGGGACTAGCAGGCGAGCAGTACTTC. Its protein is CASSAITPKGLAGEQYF. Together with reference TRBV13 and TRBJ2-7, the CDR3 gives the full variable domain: AAGVIQSPRHLIKEKRETATLKCYPIPRHDTVYWYQQGPGQDPQFLISFYEKMQSDKGSIPDRFSAQQFSDYHSELNMSSLELGDSALYFCASSAITPKGLAGEQYFGPGTRLTVT.

CDR3: CASSLQGTMNTEAFF. The CDR3 nucleotides are TGTGCCAGCAGCTTACAGGGGACCATGAACACTGAAGCTTTCTTT. The gene calls are TRBV7-2 and TRBJ1-1; maybe TRBD1 (6 bases). V lost 2 bases, J lost 0 bases, and 10 bases lay in between. The CDR3 loop spans 15 amino acids. Germline V gene sequence: CDR1 SGHTA, CDR2 FQGNSA.

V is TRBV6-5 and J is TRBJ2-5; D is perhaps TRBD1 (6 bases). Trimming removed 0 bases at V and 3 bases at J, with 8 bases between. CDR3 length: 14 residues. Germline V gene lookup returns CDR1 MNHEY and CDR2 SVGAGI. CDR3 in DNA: TGTGCCAGCAGTTACTCGAACAGGGAAGAGACCCAGTACTTC. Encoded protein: CASSYSNREETQYF.

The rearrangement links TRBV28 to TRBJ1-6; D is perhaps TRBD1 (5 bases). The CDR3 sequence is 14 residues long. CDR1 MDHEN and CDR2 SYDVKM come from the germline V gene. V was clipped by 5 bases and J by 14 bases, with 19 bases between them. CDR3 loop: CASSPPGRHSALHF. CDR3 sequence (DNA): TGTGCCAGCAGTCCCCCAGGGCGCCATTCGGCCCTCCACTTT.

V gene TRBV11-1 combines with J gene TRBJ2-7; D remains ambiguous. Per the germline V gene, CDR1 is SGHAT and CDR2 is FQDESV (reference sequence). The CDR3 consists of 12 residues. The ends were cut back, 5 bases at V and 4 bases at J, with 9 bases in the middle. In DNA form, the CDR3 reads TGTGCCAGCAGCGACAATCCATACGAGCAGTACTTC. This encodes CASSDNPYEQYF.

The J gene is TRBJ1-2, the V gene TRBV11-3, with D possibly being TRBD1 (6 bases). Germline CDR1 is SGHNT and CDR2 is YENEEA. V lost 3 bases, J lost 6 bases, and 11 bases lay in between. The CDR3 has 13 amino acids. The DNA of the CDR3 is TGTGCCAGCAGCTTCCTCCAGGGGAATGGCTACACCTTC. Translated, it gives CASSFLQGNGYTF.

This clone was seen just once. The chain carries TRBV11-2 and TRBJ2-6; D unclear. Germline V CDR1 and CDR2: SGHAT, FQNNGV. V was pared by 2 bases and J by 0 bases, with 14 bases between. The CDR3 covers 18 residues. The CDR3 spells CASSLFRDTFSGANVLTF. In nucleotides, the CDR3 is TGTGCCAGCAGCTTATTCCGTGACACCTTCTCTGGGGCCAACGTCCTGACTTTC.

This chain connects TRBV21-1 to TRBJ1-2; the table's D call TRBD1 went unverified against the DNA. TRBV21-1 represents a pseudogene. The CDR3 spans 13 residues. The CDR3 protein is CAASGGTVYGYTF. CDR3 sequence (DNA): TGTGCCGCCTCGGGTGGGACAGTCTATGGCTACACCTTC.

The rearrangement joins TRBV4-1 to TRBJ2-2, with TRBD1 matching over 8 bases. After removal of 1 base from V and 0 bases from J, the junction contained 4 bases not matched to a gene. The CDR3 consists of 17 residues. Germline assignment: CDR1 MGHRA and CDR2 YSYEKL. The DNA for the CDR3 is TGCGCCAGCAGCCAAGGGAACAGGGGGTCGAACACCGGGGAGCTGTTTTTT. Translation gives CASSQGNRGSNTGELFF.

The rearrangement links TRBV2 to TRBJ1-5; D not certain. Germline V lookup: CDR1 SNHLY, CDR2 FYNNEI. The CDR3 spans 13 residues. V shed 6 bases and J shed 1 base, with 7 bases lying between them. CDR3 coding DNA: TGTGCCAGCAGGAAGGACAGCAATCAGCCCCAGCATTTT. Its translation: CASRKDSNQPQHF.

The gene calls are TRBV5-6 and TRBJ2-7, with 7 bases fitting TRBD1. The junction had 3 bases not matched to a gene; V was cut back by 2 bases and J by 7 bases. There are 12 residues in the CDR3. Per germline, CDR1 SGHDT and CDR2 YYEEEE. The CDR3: CASSLQGWEQYF. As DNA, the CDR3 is TGTGCCAGCAGCTTACAGGGGTGGGAGCAGTACTTC.

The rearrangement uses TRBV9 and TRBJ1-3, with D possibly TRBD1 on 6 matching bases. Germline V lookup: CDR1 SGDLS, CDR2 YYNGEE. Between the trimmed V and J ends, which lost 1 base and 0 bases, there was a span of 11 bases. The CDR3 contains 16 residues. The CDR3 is CASSVNRAFSGNTIYF. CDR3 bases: TGTGCCAGCAGCGTAAACAGGGCCTTCTCTGGAAACACCATATATTTT.

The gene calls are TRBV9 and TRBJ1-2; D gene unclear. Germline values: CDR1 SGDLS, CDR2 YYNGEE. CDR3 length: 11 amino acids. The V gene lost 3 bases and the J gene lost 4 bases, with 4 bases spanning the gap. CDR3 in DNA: TGTGCCAGCAGCGACTTCTATGGCTACACCTTC. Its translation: CASSDFYGYTF.

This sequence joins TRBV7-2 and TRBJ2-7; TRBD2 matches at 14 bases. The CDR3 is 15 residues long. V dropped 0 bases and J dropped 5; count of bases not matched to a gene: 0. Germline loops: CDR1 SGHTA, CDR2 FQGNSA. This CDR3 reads CASSLAGLAGDEQYF. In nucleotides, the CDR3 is TGTGCCAGCAGCTTAGCGGGACTAGCGGGAGACGAGCAGTACTTC. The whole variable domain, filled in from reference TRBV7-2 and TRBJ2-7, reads GAGVSQSPSNKVTEKGKDVELRCDPISGHTALYWYRQSLGQGLEFLIYFQGNSAPDKSGLPSDRFSAERTGGSVSTLTIQRTQQEDSAVYLCASSLAGLAGDEQYFGPGTRLTVT.

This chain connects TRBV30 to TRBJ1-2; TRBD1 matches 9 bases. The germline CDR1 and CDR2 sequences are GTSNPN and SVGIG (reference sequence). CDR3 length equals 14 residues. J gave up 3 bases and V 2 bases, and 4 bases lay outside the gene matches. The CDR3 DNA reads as TGTGCCTGGAGTTTGGGGACAGGGCACTATGGCTACACCTTC. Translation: CAWSLGTGHYGYTF.

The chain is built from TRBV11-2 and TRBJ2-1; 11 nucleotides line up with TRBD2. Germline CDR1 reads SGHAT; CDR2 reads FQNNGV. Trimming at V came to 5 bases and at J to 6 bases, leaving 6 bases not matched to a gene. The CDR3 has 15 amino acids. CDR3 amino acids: CASSIAGGPGNEQFF. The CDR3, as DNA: TGTGCCAGCAGCATAGCGGGAGGGCCGGGCAATGAGCAGTTCTTC.

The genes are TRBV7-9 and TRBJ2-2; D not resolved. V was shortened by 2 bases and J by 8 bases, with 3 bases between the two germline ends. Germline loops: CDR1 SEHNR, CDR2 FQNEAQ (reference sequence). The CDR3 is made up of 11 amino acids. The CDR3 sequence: CASSLFGELFF. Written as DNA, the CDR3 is TGTGCCAGCAGCTTATTTGGGGAGCTGTTTTTT.

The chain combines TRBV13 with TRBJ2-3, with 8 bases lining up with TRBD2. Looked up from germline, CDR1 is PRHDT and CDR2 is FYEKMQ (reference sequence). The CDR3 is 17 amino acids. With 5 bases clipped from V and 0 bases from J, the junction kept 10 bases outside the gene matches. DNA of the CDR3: TGTGCCAGCAGCCGTTCACTAGCGGAAGATAGCACAGATACGCAGTATTTT. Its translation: CASSRSLAEDSTDTQYF.

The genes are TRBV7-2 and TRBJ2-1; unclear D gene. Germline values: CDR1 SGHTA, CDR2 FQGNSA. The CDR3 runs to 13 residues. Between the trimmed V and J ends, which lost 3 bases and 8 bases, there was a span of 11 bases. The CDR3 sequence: CASSFTRSDEQFF. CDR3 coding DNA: TGTGCCAGCAGCTTCACCAGAAGTGATGAGCAGTTCTTC. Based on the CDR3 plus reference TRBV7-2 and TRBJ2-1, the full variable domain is GAGVSQSPSNKVTEKGKDVELRCDPISGHTALYWYRQSLGQGLEFLIYFQGNSAPDKSGLPSDRFSAERTGGSVSTLTIQRTQQEDSAVYLCASSFTRSDEQFFGPGTRLTVL.

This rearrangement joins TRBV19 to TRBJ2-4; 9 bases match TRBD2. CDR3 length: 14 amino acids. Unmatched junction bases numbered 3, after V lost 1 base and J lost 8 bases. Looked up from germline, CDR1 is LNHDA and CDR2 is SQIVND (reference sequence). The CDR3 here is CASSIGGGRDIQYF. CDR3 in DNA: TGTGCCAGTAGTATAGGGGGCGGGAGGGACATTCAGTACTTC.

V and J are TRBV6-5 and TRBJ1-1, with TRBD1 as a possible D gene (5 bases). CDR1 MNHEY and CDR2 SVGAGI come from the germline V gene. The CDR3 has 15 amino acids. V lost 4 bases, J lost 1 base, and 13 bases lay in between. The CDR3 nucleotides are TGTGCCAGCAGTTTTCCCGGGACGGGGAACACTGAAGCTTTCTTT. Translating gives CASSFPGTGNTEAFF.

The CDR3 DNA reads TGTGCCAGCAGCTTGGGGCCAGACAGCAGGGAGACCCAGTACTTC. Protein sequence: CASSLGPDSRETQYF. The V call is TRBV5-5, the J call TRBJ2-5; tentative D call: TRBD1 (5 bases). The CDR3 runs to 15 residues. V lost 0 bases and J lost 5, with 14 bases in between. Germline V gene sequence: CDR1 SGHKS, CDR2 YYEKEE (reference sequence).

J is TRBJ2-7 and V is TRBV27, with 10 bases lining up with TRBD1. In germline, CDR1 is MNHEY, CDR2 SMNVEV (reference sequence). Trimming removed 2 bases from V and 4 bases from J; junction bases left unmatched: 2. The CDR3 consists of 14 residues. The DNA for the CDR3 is TGTGCCAGCAGTTTACTGGACAGGGGGTACGAGCAGTACTTC. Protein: CASSLLDRGYEQYF.

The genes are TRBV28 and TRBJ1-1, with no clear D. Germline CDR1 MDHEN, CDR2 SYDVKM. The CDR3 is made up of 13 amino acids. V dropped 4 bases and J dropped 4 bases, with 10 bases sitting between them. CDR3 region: CASSYSRGTEAFF. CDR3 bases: TGTGCCAGCAGTTACTCTCGGGGCACTGAAGCTTTCTTT.

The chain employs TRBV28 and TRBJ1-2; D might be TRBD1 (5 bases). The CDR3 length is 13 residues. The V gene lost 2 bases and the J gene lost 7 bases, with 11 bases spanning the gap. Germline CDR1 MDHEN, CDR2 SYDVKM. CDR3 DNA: TGTGCCAGCAGTTTAGCAGGGCGAGGTGGCTACACCTTC. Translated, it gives CASSLAGRGGYTF.

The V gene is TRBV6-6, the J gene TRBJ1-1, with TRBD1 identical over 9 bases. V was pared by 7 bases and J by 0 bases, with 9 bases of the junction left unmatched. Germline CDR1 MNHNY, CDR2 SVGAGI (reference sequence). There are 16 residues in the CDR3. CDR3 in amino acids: CASIPGQGVMNTEAFF. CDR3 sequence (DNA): TGTGCCAGCATACCGGGACAGGGAGTCATGAACACTGAAGCTTTCTTT.

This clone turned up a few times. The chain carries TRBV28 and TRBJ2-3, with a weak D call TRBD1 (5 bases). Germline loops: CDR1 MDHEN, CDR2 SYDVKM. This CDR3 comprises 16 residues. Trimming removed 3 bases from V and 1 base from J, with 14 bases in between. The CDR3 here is CASSFSQGGGTDTQYF. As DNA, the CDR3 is TGTGCCAGCAGTTTCAGCCAGGGTGGGGGCACAGATACGCAGTATTTT.